This TCR beta chain was recovered during a study of identical twins. This clonotype has just a few counts. Via MiXCR, TCRdb re-called the 5' RACE reads, giving one row per CDR3 protein. The table has 420,000 or so distinct CDR3 sequences, under 20% seen once; the top ten hold approximately 12%. The receptor was isolated from a man in his fifties or sixties in good health. The specimen sequenced was naive T cells sorted from blood.

DNA for the CDR3: TGTGCCAGCAGCTTGATTGCCACAGGGGGGGCCAGCACAGATACGCAGTATTTT. Translation gives CASSLIATGGASTDTQYF. The rearrangement joins TRBV5-6 to TRBJ2-3; perhaps TRBD1 as D (8 bases). CDR1 is SGHDT and CDR2 is YYEEEE in the germline V gene. This CDR3 is built from 18 residues. V lost 1 base and J lost 0, with 18 bases in between.